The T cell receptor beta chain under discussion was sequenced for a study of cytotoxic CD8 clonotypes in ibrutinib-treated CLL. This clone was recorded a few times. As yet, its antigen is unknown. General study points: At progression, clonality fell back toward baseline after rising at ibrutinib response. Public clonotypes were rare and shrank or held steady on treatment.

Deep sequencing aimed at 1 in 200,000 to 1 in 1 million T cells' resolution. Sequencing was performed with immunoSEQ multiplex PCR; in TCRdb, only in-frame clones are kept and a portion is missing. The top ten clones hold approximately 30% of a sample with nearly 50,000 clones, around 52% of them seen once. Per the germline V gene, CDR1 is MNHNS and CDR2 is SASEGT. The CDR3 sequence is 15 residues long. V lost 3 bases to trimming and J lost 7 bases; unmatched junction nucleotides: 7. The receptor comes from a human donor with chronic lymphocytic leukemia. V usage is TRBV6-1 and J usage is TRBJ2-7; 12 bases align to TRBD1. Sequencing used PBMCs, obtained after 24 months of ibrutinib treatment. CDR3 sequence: CASSEPGQGAGEQYF. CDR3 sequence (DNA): TGTGCCAGCAGTGAGCCGGGACAGGGGGCAGGGGAGCAGTACTTC.